One sample yielded the 9 T cell receptor beta chains listed below, sequenced in a study of blood T cell repertoires in COVID-19. The protocol was immunoSEQ multiplex PCR, while the TCRdb copy is restricted to in-frame clones and leaves out a portion. The sample has around 360,000 clones, roughly 87% seen once. The specimen was PBMCs or T cells enriched from blood (not recorded which). These receptors were collected from a woman in her twenties or thirties who had recovered from COVID-19.

This rearrangement joins TRBV18 to TRBJ2-1, with D possibly being TRBD1 (5 bases). The length of the CDR3 is 14 residues. Germline values: CDR1 KGHSH, CDR2 LQKENI. V was cut by 6 bases and J by 6 bases, with 15 bases left in between. The chain's CDR3 is CASSPSGRSNEQFF. CDR3 in DNA: TGTGCCAGCTCCCCCTCAGGGCGGAGCAATGAGCAGTTCTTC.

This clone was counted between two and nine times. V usage is TRBV6-2 or TRBV6-3 and J usage is TRBJ2-1; TRBD1 might be the D (6 bases). Germline assignment: CDR1 MNHEY and CDR2 SVGEGT. V dropped 6 bases and J dropped 10 bases, with 13 bases sitting between them. The CDR3 is made up of 12 amino acids. CDR3 DNA sequence: TGTGCCAGCAGCGCAGGGGATGAGGAGCAGTTCTTC. Its protein is CASSAGDEEQFF.

The CDR3 region has the DNA TGTGCCAGCAGTTCGGGGGGACCCGGGTACAATGAGCAGTTCTTC. Translation: CASSSGGPGYNEQFF. J is TRBJ2-1 and V is TRBV5-6, with 7 bases that match TRBD2. CDR1 is SGHDT, CDR2 YYEEEE, per germline. V was pared by 5 bases and J by 4 bases, with 9 bases of the junction left unmatched. This CDR3 region has 15 residues.

This rearrangement joins TRBV18 to TRBJ2-3, with a tentative D call TRBD2 (6 bases). This CDR3 spans 14 amino acids. CDR1 is KGHSH, CDR2 LQKENI, per germline. Deletions cut 3 bases from V and 4 bases from J, with 11 bases between. The CDR3 spells CASSPQGLADTQYF. DNA of the CDR3: TGTGCCAGCTCACCCCAGGGACTCGCAGATACGCAGTATTTT. Filled out from reference TRBV18 and TRBJ2-3, the complete variable domain reads NAGVMQNPRHLVRRRGQEARLRCSPMKGHSHVYWYRQLPEEGLKFMVYLQKENIIDESGMPKERFSAEFPKEGPSILRIQQVVRGDSAAYFCASSPQGLADTQYFGPGTRLTVL.

The chain links TRBV27 to TRBJ2-1, with D unresolved. The CDR3 spans 14 residues. Looked up from germline, CDR1 is MNHEY and CDR2 is SMNVEV (reference sequence). Between the trimmed V and J ends, which lost 6 bases and 3 bases, there was a span of 12 bases. DNA of the CDR3: TGTGCCAGCAGCCCAACAGATTTCTACAATGAGCAGTTCTTC. Its translation: CASSPTDFYNEQFF.

The chain joins TRBV10-3 to TRBJ1-2, with D maybe TRBD1 (5 bases). Germline V lookup: CDR1 ENHRY, CDR2 SYGVKD. Trimming took off 3 bases at V and 8 bases at J, with 19 bases between the two ends. The CDR3 length is 15 residues. CDR3 residues: CAISDLQGRVGGYTF. CDR3 DNA: TGTGCCATCAGTGATCTCCAGGGAAGGGTGGGAGGCTACACCTTC.

The chain is built from TRBV19 and TRBJ1-4, with a possible D match to TRBD1 (5 bases). The V end lost 3 bases, the J end lost 7 bases, and 12 bases lay between the germline ends. Per germline, CDR1 LNHDA and CDR2 SQIVND (reference sequence). The CDR3 runs to 14 residues. DNA for the CDR3: TGTGCCAGTAGTATCGGGGGGTCAAGTGAAAAACTGTTTTTT. Translation: CASSIGGSSEKLFF.

The rearrangement uses TRBV2 and TRBJ2-5, with 8 bases lining up with TRBD2. The CDR3 spans 17 residues. The germline gives CDR1 SNHLY, CDR2 FYNNEI. V was pared by 1 base and J by 5 bases, with 12 bases of the junction left unmatched. As DNA, the CDR3 is TGTGCCAGCAGTGAAGGCCTAGCGGGCCTCGGAGCGGAGACCCAGTACTTC. Translation: CASSEGLAGLGAETQYF.

The chain recombines TRBV7-2 with TRBJ2-1; D is undetermined. The CDR3 consists of 15 residues. The germline V and J ends were trimmed by 5 bases and 6 bases, with 17 bases remaining between them. Looked up from germline, CDR1 is SGHTA and CDR2 is FQGNSA. The CDR3 DNA is TGTGCCAGCAGCATTGGGCCAAACTTTTTCAATGAGCAGTTCTTC. Encoded protein: CASSIGPNFFNEQFF.